Below are 3 T cell receptor beta chains sequenced from a single sample in a study of identical twins. TCRdb analysed the 5' RACE reads with MiXCR anew, one entry per CDR3 protein. The sample holds a few hundred thousand distinct CDR3 sequences, more than 20% seen once. A further study also used this sample, focusing on T cells expressing NK-cell markers.

The material sequenced was CD4+ T cells sorted from blood. The source of these receptors is a young woman in good health.

The chain has TRBV29-1 and TRBJ2-1, with a possible D match to TRBD1 (6 bases). The germline V gene encodes CDR1 SQVTM and CDR2 ANQGSEA. The CDR3 loop spans 12 amino acids. Deletions cut 7 bases from V and 4 bases from J, with 11 bases between. CDR3 residues: CSAVQGYNEQFF. As DNA, the CDR3 is TGCAGCGCTGTACAGGGTTACAATGAGCAGTTCTTC.

Of note for this clonotype: One end of the junction does not line up with germline, which may come from a read error. This rearrangement joins TRBV20-1 to TRBJ2-7; D ambiguous. The CDR3 consists of 11 residues. Germline V lookup: CDR1 DFQATT, CDR2 SNEGSKA (reference sequence). The CDR3 region is CSARDRRWERF. For the CDR3, the DNA is TGCAGTGCTAGAGATCGGAGATGGGAACGCTTC.

The genes are TRBV28 and TRBJ2-7; no firm D call. With 6 bases removed from V and 4 bases from J, the gap between germline ends came to 7 bases. This CDR3 region has 11 residues. Germline V CDR1 and CDR2: MDHEN, SYDVKM. The CDR3 nucleotides read TGTGCCAGCAGGACAAGATACGAGCAGTACTTC. Translating gives CASRTRYEQYF.